Here is one T cell receptor beta chain with its context. Antigen unknown. The sample originates from a study of post-analysis software for immune sequencing data. Study-wide results and limits: Normalized Chao1 diversity in multiple sclerosis patients fell significantly below that of controls. Pronounced co-clustering by F measure was evident among identically batched samples. A few TRBV segments appeared more often in patients than in controls, and TRBV5-6, TRBV5-1 and TRBV20-1 were among these.

Unique molecular identifiers were built into the TCR beta cDNA libraries. Input amounts of 1 to 10 million T cells were used. These gave about 500,000 cDNA molecules, so each molecule approximated one T cell. TCRdb re-analysed the PCR reads in MiXCR, keeping a single row per CDR3 protein. The top ten clones hold around 11% of a sample with approximately 660,000 distinct CDR3 sequences, more than 50% of them seen once. Germline V CDR1 and CDR2: MGHRA, YSYEKL. The CDR3 has 17 residues. The junction had 11 bases not matched to a gene; V was cut back by 4 bases and J by 0 bases. This TCR came from a girl aged 2 to 9 with multiple sclerosis. This chain joins TRBV4-1 and TRBJ2-5; TRBD2 matches 7 bases. The sequencing input was blood. CDR3 in DNA: TGCGCCAGCAGCCCAGCCGGGGGAGGGGCCAACCAAGAGACCCAGTACTTC. Translating gives CASSPAGGGANQETQYF.